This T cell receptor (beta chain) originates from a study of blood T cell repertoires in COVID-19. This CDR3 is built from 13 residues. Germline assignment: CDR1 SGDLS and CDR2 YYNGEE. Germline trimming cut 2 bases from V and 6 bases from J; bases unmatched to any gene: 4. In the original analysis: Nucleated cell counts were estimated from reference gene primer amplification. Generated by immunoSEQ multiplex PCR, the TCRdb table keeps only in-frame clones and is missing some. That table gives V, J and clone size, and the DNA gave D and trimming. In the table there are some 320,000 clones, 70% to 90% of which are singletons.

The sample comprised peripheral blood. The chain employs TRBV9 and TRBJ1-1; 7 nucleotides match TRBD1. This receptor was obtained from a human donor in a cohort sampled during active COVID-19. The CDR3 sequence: CASSVTGAAEAFF. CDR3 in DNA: TGTGCCAGCAGCGTCACAGGGGCTGCTGAAGCTTTCTTT.